These 12 T cell receptor beta chains came from one sample sequenced in a study of shared T cell receptors in the human thymus. Here immunoSEQ multiplex PCR was the method, and the copy in TCRdb shows in-frame clones only, minus some. The sample has 700,000 or so clones, around 85% seen once. The same data also contributed to another study, on human thymus T cells.

The sequencing sample was made of thymocytes. These receptors were obtained from a girl less than two years old with a congenital heart defect.

The chain joins TRBV6-6 to TRBJ2-5; 9 bases fit TRBD1. The J call is uncertain, as TRBJ2-7 better fits the DNA end. The V gene's germline CDR1 is MNHNY and CDR2 SVGAGI (reference sequence). The length of the CDR3 is 13 residues. Written as DNA, the CDR3 is TGTGCCAGCGCCTACAGGGGGCCCTACGAGCAGTACTTC. This gives the protein CASAYRGPYEQYF.

This clone was recorded once. This chain links TRBV6-6 with TRBJ2-3; TRBD2 might be the D (5 bases). The V gene lost 2 bases and the J gene lost 1 base, with 10 bases spanning the gap. This CDR3 has 15 amino acids. Germline loops: CDR1 MNHNY, CDR2 SVGAGI (reference sequence). CDR3 residues: CASSYPRRGTDTQYF. The CDR3 bases are TGTGCCAGCAGTTACCCCCGGCGGGGCACAGATACGCAGTATTTT.

The V gene is TRBV2, the J gene TRBJ2-5; D might be TRBD1 (5 bases). In germline, CDR1 is SNHLY, CDR2 FYNNEI. The CDR3 contains 14 residues. V lost 11 bases, J lost 2 bases, and 18 bases lay in between. The CDR3 nucleotides read TGTGCCCCCAAGAGAGAGGCAGGGCAAGAGACCCAGTACTTC. This translates into CAPKREAGQETQYF. The variable domain in full, with the rest retrieved from reference TRBV2 and TRBJ2-5, is EPEVTQTPSHQVTQMGQEVILRCVPISNHLYFYWYRQILGQKVEFLVSFYNNEISEKSEIFDDQFSVERPDGSNFTLKIRSTKLEDSAMYFCAPKREAGQETQYFGPGTRLLVL.

This clone was counted only a few times. The chain employs TRBV25-1 and TRBJ2-7; a weak D match, TRBD2 (7 bases). Germline CDR1 is MGHDK and CDR2 is SYGVNS. V was clipped by 4 bases and J by 0 bases, with 13 bases between them. CDR3 length equals 15 residues. The chain's CDR3 is CASSGERGGSYEQYF. The CDR3 nucleotides are TGTGCCAGCAGTGGGGAGAGGGGGGGCTCCTACGAGCAGTACTTC.

The chain employs TRBV7-2 and TRBJ2-4; no clear D. This CDR3 spans 13 amino acids. Germline CDR1 and CDR2: SGHTA and FQGNSA. V was trimmed by 2 bases and J by 0 bases, leaving 2 bases between them. DNA for the CDR3: TGTGCCAGCAGCTTACTAGCCAAAAACATTCAGTACTTC. This codes for CASSLLAKNIQYF.

This clone was counted only a few times. CDR3 sequence reads: CASSPRVAGTFYEQYF. For the CDR3, the DNA is TGCGCCAGCAGCCCCCGGGTGGCGGGAACTTTCTACGAGCAGTACTTC. The chain combines TRBV4-3 with TRBJ2-7; TRBD2 might be the D (6 bases). V shed 4 bases and J shed 3 bases, with 19 bases lying between them. The CDR3 runs 16 residues. Germline lookup yields CDR1 LGHNA and CDR2 YSLEER.

The chain couples TRBV12-5 to TRBJ2-2; 9 positions agree with TRBD1. In germline, CDR1 is LGHNT, CDR2 FRNRAP. V was pared by 2 bases and J by 6 bases, with 7 bases of the junction left unmatched. CDR3 length: 16 amino acids. CDR3 region: CASGLRTGALAGELFF. The DNA for the CDR3 is TGTGCTAGTGGTTTGCGGACAGGGGCGCTGGCCGGGGAGCTGTTTTTT.

This clone was detected only a few times. V and J are TRBV4-1 and TRBJ2-1; D uncertain. The ends were cut back, 1 base at V and 5 bases at J, with 6 bases in the middle. From germline, CDR1 is MGHRA and CDR2 YSYEKL. The CDR3 is 13 amino acids. CDR3 loop: CASSQGANNEQFF. Written as DNA, the CDR3 is TGCGCCAGCAGCCAAGGGGCCAACAATGAGCAGTTCTTC.

V is TRBV27 and J is TRBJ2-3; possible D gene TRBD2, 6 bases. Germline values: CDR1 MNHEY, CDR2 SMNVEV (reference sequence). There are 15 residues in the CDR3. Trimming removed 3 bases at V and 8 bases at J, with 18 bases between. For the CDR3, the DNA is TGTGCCAGCAGTTTTGACTCCCGGGGGATTTTTACGCAGTATTTT. It encodes CASSFDSRGIFTQYF.

This chain's CDR3 is CASRQGSGELFF. The DNA of the CDR3 is TGTGCCAGCAGACAGGGGTCCGGGGAGCTGTTTTTT. The genes are TRBV2 and TRBJ2-2; TRBD1 aligns across 7 bases. Germline CDR1 is SNHLY and CDR2 is FYNNEI. This CDR3 is 12 amino acids long. V shed 6 bases, J shed 6 bases, and the junction held 1 base outside the gene matches.

The chain joins TRBV2 to TRBJ2-7, with unresolved D. With 5 bases removed from V and 3 bases from J, the gap between germline ends came to 8 bases. Germline V lookup: CDR1 SNHLY, CDR2 FYNNEI. The CDR3 consists of 12 residues. CDR3 bases: TGTGCCAGCAGTCCCGTCCTCTACGAGCAGTACTTC. Translated: CASSPVLYEQYF.

This chain connects TRBV12-5 to TRBJ1-5; TRBD1 matches at 11 bases. Trimming took 2 bases from V and 0 from J; bases not matched to a gene: 9. The CDR3 is made up of 19 amino acids. Germline values: CDR1 LGHNT, CDR2 FRNRAP. The CDR3, as DNA: TGTGCTAGTGGTTTGACTGGGACAGGGGGGACCTATAGCAATCAGCCCCAGCATTTT. Encoded protein: CASGLTGTGGTYSNQPQHF.